Presented here are 31 T cell receptor beta chains from one specimen sequenced in a study of T cell responses to AZD1222 COVID-19 vaccine. Profiling relied on immunoSEQ multiplex PCR, and the TCRdb table lists in-frame clones only, not all of them. The sample holds approximately 220,000 clones, 90% to 95% seen once. Sequenced material: peripheral blood, taken on day 0 of MenACWY control vaccination. Every receptor here comes from an adult in good health.

V gene TRBV3-1 (or the pseudogene TRBV3-2) combines with J gene TRBJ1-1, with 7 positions matching TRBD1. The CDR3 sequence is 13 residues long. Trimming took 4 bases from V and 4 from J; bases not matched to a gene: 3. Germline V gene data show CDR1 as LGHDT and CDR2 as YNNKEL (reference sequence). The CDR3 is CASSPAGGTEAFF. CDR3 DNA sequence: TGTGCCAGCAGCCCTGCAGGGGGCACTGAAGCTTTCTTT.

This chain joins TRBV7-8 and TRBJ2-3; 8 nucleotides agree with TRBD1. Per germline, CDR1 SGHVS and CDR2 FQNEAQ. After removal of 0 bases from V and 2 bases from J, the junction contained 4 bases not matched to a gene. The CDR3 is 16 amino acids. The CDR3 sequence is CASSLAPTGVTDTQYF. The CDR3 DNA is TGTGCCAGCAGCTTAGCCCCGACAGGGGTCACAGATACGCAGTATTTT.

The chain carries TRBV7-2 and TRBJ2-2, with 10 bases identical to TRBD1. V gave up 5 bases and J gave up 5 bases; unmatched junction bases: 5. The CDR3 length is 15 residues. Germline CDR1 is SGHTA and CDR2 is FQGNSA. CDR3 in DNA: TGTGCCAGCAGCCAGACAGGGGGCGGTACCGGGGAGCTGTTTTTT. The encoded protein is CASSQTGGGTGELFF.

The chain is built from TRBV2 and TRBJ1-1, with D maybe TRBD1 (5 bases). This CDR3 is built from 14 residues. V lost 4 bases and J lost 1, with 10 bases in between. Germline CDR1 reads SNHLY; CDR2 reads FYNNEI. CDR3 amino acids: CASSVGGRNTEAFF. CDR3 nucleotide sequence: TGTGCCAGCAGTGTGGGGGGAAGGAACACTGAAGCTTTCTTT.

The V call is TRBV4-1, the J call TRBJ1-4; perhaps TRBD1 as D (5 bases). Germline V gene lookup returns CDR1 MGHRA and CDR2 YSYEKL. Trimming pared 4 bases from V and 3 bases from J, leaving 12 bases between. The CDR3 is 15 residues long. The CDR3 here is CASSPLQAANEKLFF. CDR3 nucleotides: TGCGCCAGCAGCCCCTTACAGGCGGCTAATGAAAAACTGTTTTTT.

The sample holds one count of this clone. The V call is TRBV19, the J call TRBJ1-1, with 7 bases lining up with TRBD1. In germline, CDR1 is LNHDA, CDR2 SQIVND (reference sequence). The CDR3 loop spans 13 amino acids. V shed 5 bases and J 5 bases; nucleotides not matched to a gene: 5. The CDR3 spells CASSYSRGTEAFF. The CDR3 DNA reads as TGTGCCAGTAGTTATTCCAGGGGGACTGAAGCTTTCTTT.

V is TRBV5-4 and J is TRBJ2-3; D gene ambiguous. The V end lost 0 bases, the J end lost 3 bases, and 8 bases lay between the germline ends. The germline V gene has CDR1 SGHNT and CDR2 YYREEE (reference sequence). This CDR3 contains 14 residues. The CDR3 sequence: CASSLDIGTDTQYF. The CDR3 region has the DNA TGTGCCAGCAGCTTGGATATAGGGACAGATACGCAGTATTTT.

The DNA of the CDR3 is TGCAGCGTTGCCGTCATGACAGGGTATGGGCCCACAGATACGCAGTATTTT. Amino acids: CSVAVMTGYGPTDTQYF. This chain uses TRBV29-1 with TRBJ2-3, with TRBD1 identical over 7 bases. V was pared by 4 bases and J by 2 bases, with 15 bases of the junction left unmatched. The CDR3 extends over 17 amino acids. Germline V CDR1 and CDR2: SQVTM, ANQGSEA.

Only one count was recorded for this clone. V is TRBV19 and J is TRBJ2-3; a possible D gene is TRBD2 (5 bases). Looked up from germline, CDR1 is LNHDA and CDR2 is SQIVND (reference sequence). The V gene lost 1 base and the J gene lost 3 bases, with 11 bases spanning the gap. This CDR3 contains 15 residues. CDR3 coding DNA: TGTGCCAGTAGTATAGTCGAATCGGGGACAGATACGCAGTATTTT. As protein: CASSIVESGTDTQYF.

The chain carries TRBV4-2 and TRBJ1-5; D is undetermined. Germline V gives CDR1 LGHNA, CDR2 YNFKEQ. The germline V and J ends were trimmed by 0 bases and 5 bases, with 5 bases remaining between them. This CDR3 region has 13 residues. The DNA for the CDR3 is TGTGCCAGCAGCCAAGACCGATATCAGCCCCAGCATTTT. Its translation: CASSQDRYQPQHF.

This chain uses TRBV6-6 with TRBJ2-5; 9 bases fit TRBD1. This CDR3 contains 14 residues. V was clipped by 6 bases and J by 4 bases; unmatched bases: 6. Germline loops: CDR1 MNHNY, CDR2 SVGAGI (reference sequence). The CDR3 coding sequence is TGTGCCAGCAGAGGACAGGGGATGAGAGAGACCCAGTACTTC. This codes for CASRGQGMRETQYF.

This clone was picked up one time. The rearrangement links TRBV11-2 to TRBJ1-1; the D gene is possibly TRBD1 (5 bases). There are 14 residues in the CDR3. CDR1 SGHAT and CDR2 FQNNGV come from the germline V gene. Trimming left V 1 base short and J 3 bases short, with 9 bases between. Here the CDR3 DNA reads TGTGCCAGCAGCTTAGTCGGCAGGGACACTGAAGCTTTCTTT. Amino acid sequence: CASSLVGRDTEAFF.

This clone was observed a single time. The chain has TRBV19 and TRBJ2-1; D may be TRBD2 (6 bases). V dropped 5 bases and J dropped 6 bases, with 14 bases sitting between them. Germline CDR1 and CDR2: LNHDA and SQIVND (reference sequence). This CDR3 is 14 amino acids long. CDR3 nucleotides: TGTGCCAGTAGTGGGTGGCGGGACCCCAATGAGCAGTTCTTC. This gives the protein CASSGWRDPNEQFF. Filled out from reference TRBV19 and TRBJ2-1, the complete variable domain reads DGGITQSPKYLFRKEGQNVTLSCEQNLNHDAMYWYRQDPGQGLRLIYYSQIVNDFQKGDIAEGYSVSREKKESFPLTVTSAQKNPTAFYLCASSGWRDPNEQFFGPGTRLTVL.

The CDR3 region has the DNA TGTGCCAGCAGTTCTCCTCGACAGGGGGCTTATGGCTACACCTTC. It is translated as CASSSPRQGAYGYTF. The V gene is TRBV6-6, the J gene TRBJ1-2; TRBD1 matches 10 bases. Germline trimming cut 4 bases from V and 5 bases from J; bases unmatched to any gene: 7. The CDR3 contains 15 residues. The germline V gene has CDR1 MNHNY and CDR2 SVGAGI (reference sequence).

In its sample, this clone was seen a few times. The chain couples TRBV25-1 to TRBJ1-2; D is possibly TRBD1 (6 bases). Germline V gene data show CDR1 as MGHDK and CDR2 as SYGVNS. The germline V and J ends were trimmed by 4 bases and 1 base, with 10 bases remaining between them. The CDR3 is 14 residues long. The CDR3 is CASSVGQLNYGYTF. For the CDR3, the DNA is TGTGCCAGCAGTGTTGGACAGCTTAACTATGGCTACACCTTC.

V usage is TRBV2 and J usage is TRBJ1-1; TRBD1 is a possible D gene (6 bases). Per germline, CDR1 SNHLY and CDR2 FYNNEI. The CDR3 covers 13 residues. Trimming stripped 4 bases from V and 1 base from J, with 7 bases between. The CDR3 sequence: CASSVQGNTEAFF. Written as DNA, the CDR3 is TGTGCCAGCAGTGTACAGGGGAACACTGAAGCTTTCTTT.

The chain uses TRBV30 and TRBJ2-3; D is uncertain. V was clipped by 5 bases and J by 2 bases, with 17 bases between them. The CDR3 spans 15 residues. Germline V gene sequence: CDR1 GTSNPN, CDR2 SVGIG (reference sequence). The CDR3 here is CAWSKLSSNTDTQYF. The CDR3 coding sequence is TGTGCCTGGTCGAAACTTAGTTCGAACACAGATACGCAGTATTTT.

The chain uses TRBV29-1 and TRBJ1-2, with 7 positions matching TRBD1. This CDR3 has 15 amino acids. The germline V gene has CDR1 SQVTM and CDR2 ANQGSEA. V shed 3 bases, J shed 1 base, and the junction held 8 bases outside the gene matches. The CDR3, as DNA: TGCAGCGTTGATTCCGCGAGGGGGCTTAACTATGGCTACACCTTC. Residues: CSVDSARGLNYGYTF.

The chain has TRBV30 and TRBJ2-7; TRBD1 is a possible D gene (5 bases). The CDR3 has 12 residues. Trimming took off 2 bases at V and 6 bases at J, with 11 bases between the two ends. Germline V gives CDR1 GTSNPN, CDR2 SVGIG (reference sequence). The CDR3 is CAWSRGSREQYF. CDR3 bases: TGTGCCTGGAGTAGGGGCAGCCGCGAGCAGTACTTC.

V and J are TRBV3-1 (or the pseudogene TRBV3-2) and TRBJ2-7; D might be TRBD2 (6 bases). V was clipped by 8 bases and J by 4 bases, with 6 bases between them. CDR3 length: 10 amino acids. Germline CDR1 is LGHDT and CDR2 is YNNKEL (reference sequence). In DNA form, the CDR3 reads TGTGCCAGCGGGGGGTACGAGCAGTACTTC. This codes for CASGGYEQYF.

This rearrangement joins TRBV30 to TRBJ1-5; the match to TRBD1 covers 9 bases. V lost 4 bases to trimming and J lost 2 bases; unmatched junction nucleotides: 3. The V gene's germline CDR1 is GTSNPN and CDR2 SVGIG (reference sequence). This CDR3 has 14 residues. The CDR3 region has the DNA TGTGCCTGGACACAGGGGGCGCGCAATCAGCCCCAGCATTTT. This encodes CAWTQGARNQPQHF. The whole variable domain, filled in from reference TRBV30 and TRBJ1-5, reads SQTIHQWPATLVQPVGSPLSLECTVEGTSNPNLYWYRQAAGRGLQLLFYSVGIGQISSEVPQNLSASRPQDRQFILSSKKLLLSDSGFYLCAWTQGARNQPQHFGDGTRLSIL.

The V and J genes are TRBV10-2 and TRBJ1-1, with D uncertain. There are 15 residues in the CDR3. CDR1 WSHSY and CDR2 SAAADI come from the germline V gene. V lost 11 bases and J lost 4, with 23 bases in between. The CDR3 loop reads CAVFKEDGGGTEAFF. CDR3 nucleotide sequence: TGCGCCGTGTTTAAAGAGGACGGTGGAGGCACTGAAGCTTTCTTT.

The V gene is TRBV11-1, the J gene TRBJ2-2, with D perhaps matching TRBD1 (6 bases). The germline V and J ends were trimmed by 5 bases and 1 base, with 11 bases remaining between them. This CDR3 has 15 residues. CDR1 SGHAT and CDR2 FQDESV come from the germline V gene (reference sequence). DNA of the CDR3: TGTGCCAGCAGCCCGGGACACCTGAACACCGGGGAGCTGTTTTTT. Encoded protein: CASSPGHLNTGELFF.

This clone occurred a few times. One end of the junction fails to match germline, which may point to a read error. The rearrangement links TRBV7-7 to TRBJ2-5, with D possibly matching TRBD1 (6 bases). The germline V gene has CDR1 SSHAT and CDR2 FNYEAQ (reference sequence). CDR3 size: 12 residues. CDR3 in DNA: TGTGCTAGCAGCTTCGAAGGGGGGACCCAGTACTTC. It is translated as CASSFEGGTQYF.

This clone was found a few times. The chain links TRBV6-5 to TRBJ1-2; 9 nucleotides agree with TRBD1. V was clipped by 7 bases and J by 4 bases; unmatched bases: 7. The CDR3 covers 14 residues. Germline V lookup: CDR1 MNHEY, CDR2 SVGAGI. CDR3 DNA: TGTGCCAGCATGGGACAGGGCTCGTCCTATGGCTACACCTTC. Protein product: CASMGQGSSYGYTF.

In the case of this clone: Other DNA variants within this sample encode the same CDR3. The chain uses TRBV18 and TRBJ1-5, with TRBD1 matching 9 bases. CDR3 length: 15 amino acids. The germline V gene encodes CDR1 KGHSH and CDR2 LQKENI. The J segment lost 2 bases and the V segment lost 3 bases, leaving 2 bases of the junction unmatched. The CDR3 loop reads CASSPRQGGNQPQHF. As DNA, the CDR3 is TGTGCCAGCTCACCGAGACAGGGGGGCAATCAGCCCCAGCATTTT.

V gene TRBV6-5 combines with J gene TRBJ2-5, with TRBD1 identical over 9 bases. The length of the CDR3 is 15 residues. Losses at the gene ends were 5 bases for V and 4 bases for J; bases not matched to a gene: 8. Germline V gene lookup returns CDR1 MNHEY and CDR2 SVGAGI. In nucleotides, the CDR3 is TGTGCCAGCAGTAACACAGGGGGCGCGGGAGAGACCCAGTACTTC. It encodes CASSNTGGAGETQYF.

This chain joins TRBV7-2 and TRBJ1-2; D possibly corresponds to TRBD1 (5 bases). The CDR3 contains 16 residues. Germline CDR1 is SGHTA and CDR2 is FQGNSA. V was trimmed by 5 bases and J by 4 bases, leaving 20 bases between them. Written as DNA, the CDR3 is TGTGCCAGCAGCCCCCGGGGGAGGGGAGGACGCTATGGCTACACCTTC. It is translated as CASSPRGRGGRYGYTF. Drawing the rest from reference TRBV7-2 and TRBJ1-2, the complete variable domain is GAGVSQSPSNKVTEKGKDVELRCDPISGHTALYWYRQSLGQGLEFLIYFQGNSAPDKSGLPSDRFSAERTGGSVSTLTIQRTQQEDSAVYLCASSPRGRGGRYGYTFGSGTRLTVV.

The V and J genes are TRBV7-3 and TRBJ1-1; D ambiguous. The length of the CDR3 is 13 residues. CDR1 and CDR2 (germline): SGHTA, FQGTGA. Trimming shortened V by 4 bases and J by 3 bases, and 9 bases separated the two germline ends. This CDR3 reads CASSWSRDTEAFF. CDR3 nucleotides: TGTGCCAGCAGCTGGTCGAGGGACACTGAAGCTTTCTTT.

This chain links TRBV5-1 with TRBJ2-5; unclear D gene. The CDR3 has 16 residues. V was pared by 0 bases and J by 4 bases, with 16 bases between. Germline CDR1 SGHRS, CDR2 YFSETQ. CDR3 residues: CASSLALGPQSETQYF. In DNA, the CDR3 is TGCGCCAGCAGCTTGGCGTTGGGCCCCCAATCAGAGACCCAGTACTTC.

This chain joins TRBV6-2 or TRBV6-3 and TRBJ1-4; D is unclear. The CDR3 is 12 residues long. The germline V and J ends were trimmed by 4 bases and 8 bases, with 8 bases remaining between them. CDR1 and CDR2 from the germline V gene are MNHEY and SVGEGT. For the CDR3, the DNA is TGTGCCAGCAGTTCCGTCCCCGAAAAACTGTTTTTT. Translating it yields CASSSVPEKLFF.